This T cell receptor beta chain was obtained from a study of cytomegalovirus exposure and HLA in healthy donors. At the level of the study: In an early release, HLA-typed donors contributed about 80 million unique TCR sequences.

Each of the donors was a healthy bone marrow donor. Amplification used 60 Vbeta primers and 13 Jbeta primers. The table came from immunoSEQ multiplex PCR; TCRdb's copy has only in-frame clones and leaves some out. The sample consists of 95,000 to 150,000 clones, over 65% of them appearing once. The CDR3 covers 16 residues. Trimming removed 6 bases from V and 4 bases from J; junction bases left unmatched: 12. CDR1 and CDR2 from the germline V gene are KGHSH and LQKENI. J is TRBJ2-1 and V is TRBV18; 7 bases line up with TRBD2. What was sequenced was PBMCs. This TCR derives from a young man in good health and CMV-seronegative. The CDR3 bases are TGTGCCAGCTCCGACCCAGGAGCGGGAATTTACAATGAGCAGTTCTTC. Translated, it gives CASSDPGAGIYNEQFF.